This T cell receptor (beta chain) appears in the sequencing data of a study of a mutant IDH1 vaccine in newly diagnosed glioma. The wider study: The treated group averaged about 44 years old and was around 60% male, approximately 40% female. Before enrollment, the patients had been treated with radiotherapy alone, temozolomide alone, or both together. Most of them had received both.

Profiling relied on immunoSEQ multiplex PCR, and the TCRdb table lists in-frame clones only, not all of them. Of roughly 51,000 clones in the sample, roughly 88% were seen once. Specified time point: baseline, week 1 (first vaccination visit). Treatment described: pre-vaccination baseline after standard-of-care therapy. The donor cohort comprised cases of new WHO grade 3 or 4 IDH1-mutant, ATRX-lost astrocytoma. Between the trimmed V and J ends, which lost 5 bases and 3 bases, there was a span of 11 bases. This CDR3 contains 13 residues. CDR1 MNHEY and CDR2 SMNVEV come from the germline V gene (reference sequence).

Sequencing was performed on PBMCs, taken from a glioma patient treated with radiotherapy, temozolomide or both. The J gene is TRBJ2-7, the V gene TRBV27, with D possibly TRBD1 on 6 matching bases. The receptor was derived from a man aged 35 to 55 with glioma. In DNA, the CDR3 is TGTGCCAGCAGTCCCGGACAGAACTACGAGCAGTACTTC. Translation: CASSPGQNYEQYF.